In its sample, the clone carrying this TCR beta chain was seen a few times. What it binds is unknown. The sample is drawn from a study of CD8 T cells in ankylosing spondylitis. Broader study findings: A TCR beta motif of roughly eight highly homologous variants seemed to mark ankylosing spondylitis blood. Peripheral blood samples showed relatively rare disease-linked clones, and these clones were CD8+.

This CDR3 is built from 15 residues. Germline V lookup: CDR1 SGDLS, CDR2 YYNGEE. V shed 3 bases, J shed 0 bases, and the junction held 4 bases outside the gene matches. From the 5' RACE reads, TCRdb called clonotypes with MiXCR, one entry per CDR3 protein. The sample carries approximately 400,000 distinct CDR3 sequences, more than 15% recorded once. The receptor's source is a male donor with ankylosing spondylitis. The V and J genes are TRBV9 and TRBJ1-1, with 8 positions matching TRBD1. Sample: blood, either unsorted or a sorted T cell fraction (not recorded which). CDR3 in amino acids: CASSDRQGLNTEAFF. CDR3 coding DNA: TGTGCCAGCAGCGACCGACAGGGGCTGAACACTGAAGCTTTCTTT.